This entry is about one T cell receptor beta chain. This sample was included in a study of blood T cell repertoires in COVID-19. As for the study in general: Some COVID-19 samples were acute and others convalescent; all came from the United States, Italy and Spain. T cells, B-cell-depleted T cells, or PBMCs provided the cDNA or gDNA that served as material.

The CDR3 runs to 13 residues. The germline V gene encodes CDR1 SNHLY and CDR2 FYNNEI. V lost 8 bases, J lost 1 base, and 11 bases lay in between. How the authors handled the data: Reference gene primer amplification gave nucleated cell count estimates. TCRdb keeps only in-frame clones here, not all; method: immunoSEQ multiplex PCR. That table gives V, J and clone size, and the DNA gave D and trimming. The data contain some 130,000 clones, about 89% of them singletons. The receptor was derived from a woman aged 65 to 85 with COVID-19, enrolled during active disease. The chain is built from TRBV2 and TRBJ2-5, with TRBD2 as a possible D gene (6 bases). The source material was peripheral blood. The chain's CDR3 is CASQGLTQETQYF. CDR3 nucleotide sequence: TGTGCCAGCCAGGGACTCACCCAAGAGACCCAGTACTTC.